Sequencing of this TCR beta chain was carried out in a study of Graves' ophthalmopathy and Graves' hyperthyroidism. Whole-study findings and limits: This model predicted ophthalmopathy progression (sensitivity roughly 71%, specificity 72.22%).

Researchers took RNA transcripts and amplified TCR beta CDR3 regions from them. An opening RT-PCR round employed HTBI primers and preceded a second-round multiplex PCR. TCRdb analysed the multiplex PCR reads with MiXCR anew, one entry per CDR3 protein. There are 340,000 or so distinct CDR3 sequences in the sample; 17% occur only once, and 9% to 15% lies in the top ten. A word on this clonotype: Antigen unknown.

Other autoimmune disease, uncontrolled infection, pregnancy and lactation led to exclusion. Patients were diagnosed from clinical symptoms, serum thyroxine, TRAb, thyroid ultrasound and orbital computed tomography. CDR1 is MNHNS and CDR2 is SASEGT in the germline V gene. This CDR3 is built from 15 residues. V lost 6 bases, J lost 5 bases, and 14 bases lay in between. The V call is TRBV6-1, the J call TRBJ1-6, with D tentatively TRBD1 (6 bases). The TCR comes from an adult man with Graves' ophthalmopathy. What was sequenced was peripheral blood. CDR3 in amino acids: CASSRSYRDNSPLHF. CDR3 DNA: TGTGCCAGCAGCAGGAGCTACAGGGATAATTCACCCCTCCACTTT.